Shown below are 25 T cell receptor beta chains from a single sample sequenced in a study of blood T cell repertoires in COVID-19. Libraries were prepared by immunoSEQ multiplex PCR; TCRdb keeps only in-frame clonotypes and omits some of them. Here the sample spans roughly 180,000 clones, roughly four fifths being singletons. Sequencing was carried out using PBMCs or T cells enriched from blood (not recorded which). The receptors stem from a man aged 50 or older who had recovered from COVID-19.

The chain has TRBV3-1 (or the pseudogene TRBV3-2) and TRBJ1-2; tentative D call: TRBD1 (6 bases). Germline CDR1 LGHDT, CDR2 YNNKEL (reference sequence). V was clipped by 5 bases and J by 4 bases, with 26 bases between them. The CDR3 spans 18 residues. CDR3: CASSYVSDSLGTSYGYTF. The CDR3 DNA follows: TGTGCCAGCAGCTACGTGTCGGACAGTCTGGGCACTTCCTATGGCTACACCTTC.

The V gene is TRBV5-6, the J gene TRBJ2-5; 15 nucleotides align to TRBD2. The trim removed 2 bases at V and 1 base at J, leaving 6 bases unmatched. The CDR3 contains 18 residues. Germline CDR1 and CDR2: SGHDT and YYEEEE. The DNA of the CDR3 is TGTGCCAGCAGCTTAGGACTAGCGGGGGGGCCATCCCAAGAGACCCAGTACTTC. Encoded protein: CASSLGLAGGPSQETQYF.

This chain uses TRBV24-1 with TRBJ1-1; 7 nucleotides agree with TRBD1. CDR3 size: 15 residues. CDR1 and CDR2 from the germline V gene are KGHDR and SFDVKD. Losses at the gene ends were 4 bases for V and 4 bases for J; bases not matched to a gene: 8. Here the CDR3 DNA reads TGTGCCACCAGTGAGGGACAGACAGGGCGCACTGAAGCTTTCTTT. Its translation is CATSEGQTGRTEAFF.

This clone was recorded once. The J gene is TRBJ2-3, the V gene TRBV3-1 (or the pseudogene TRBV3-2), with 7 positions matching TRBD2. Trimming removed 4 bases from V and 7 bases from J; junction bases left unmatched: 8. Germline V CDR1 and CDR2: LGHDT, YNNKEL (reference sequence). The CDR3 totals 14 residues. The CDR3 nucleotides read TGTGCCAGCAGCCTAAGAGGGAGGGATTATACGCAGTATTTT. It codes for CASSLRGRDYTQYF.

In DNA, the CDR3 is TGTGCCAGCAGGGGAGGGGCAGGCTGGGGCTACACCTTC. Translation gives CASRGGAGWGYTF. V usage is TRBV2 and J usage is TRBJ1-2, with a possible D match to TRBD1 (5 bases). This CDR3 is built from 13 residues. Germline V lookup: CDR1 SNHLY, CDR2 FYNNEI. V lost 6 bases and J 8 bases, leaving 16 bases between the germline ends.

The chain joins TRBV7-9 to TRBJ2-5; D might be TRBD2 (6 bases). This CDR3 is 14 amino acids long. The V end lost 0 bases, the J end lost 3 bases, and 8 bases lay between the germline ends. CDR1 and CDR2 (germline): SEHNR, FQNEAQ (reference sequence). The CDR3 nucleotides are TGTGCCAGCAGCTTAGCCGGAGGGGAAGAGACCCAGTACTTC. Protein product: CASSLAGGEETQYF.

The CDR3 loop is CASSLFGVYGYTF. The CDR3 coding sequence is TGTGCCAGCAGTTTATTCGGTGTCTATGGCTACACCTTC. The chain couples TRBV12-3 or TRBV12-4 to TRBJ1-2, with D unclear. The CDR3 consists of 13 residues. Trimming removed 2 bases at V and 4 bases at J, with 8 bases between.

The chain uses TRBV6-1 and TRBJ2-7, with 9 bases identical to TRBD2. CDR3 length equals 14 residues. Germline V gives CDR1 MNHNS, CDR2 SASEGT. V lost 2 bases and J lost 6; bases outside the gene matches: 5. The CDR3 sequence: CASSELAGTREQYF. CDR3 bases: TGTGCCAGCAGTGAACTAGCGGGGACACGCGAGCAGTACTTC.

The chain joins TRBV6-6 to TRBJ1-3, with 9 bases fitting TRBD1. The CDR3 is 17 residues long. The ends lost 5 bases at V and 0 bases at J; junction bases unmatched: 8. Germline V CDR1 and CDR2: MNHNY, SVGAGI (reference sequence). The CDR3: CASSPPGQGLSGNTIYF. Here the CDR3 DNA reads TGTGCCAGCAGTCCTCCGGGACAGGGTCTCTCTGGAAACACCATATATTTT.

The V call is TRBV7-2, the J call TRBJ1-1; D is unclear. CDR3 size: 15 residues. Deletions cut 5 bases from V and 4 bases from J, with 17 bases between. In germline, CDR1 is SGHTA, CDR2 FQGNSA. CDR3 bases: TGTGCCAGCAGCCCTAGGAGGACGGTTGGCACTGAAGCTTTCTTT. It codes for CASSPRRTVGTEAFF.

V and J are TRBV27 and TRBJ2-3; TRBD2 matches 9 bases. J was trimmed by 0 bases and V by 5 bases; bases with no gene match: 9. The germline gives CDR1 MNHEY, CDR2 SMNVEV (reference sequence). There are 17 residues in the CDR3. This CDR3 is CASSKSRGLASTDTQYF. The DNA of the CDR3 is TGTGCCAGCAGTAAATCTCGAGGACTAGCGAGCACAGATACGCAGTATTTT.

There are a few counts of this clone. The chain has TRBV2 and TRBJ2-2, with D tentatively TRBD2 (6 bases). The CDR3 contains 12 residues. Germline values: CDR1 SNHLY, CDR2 FYNNEI. Trimming cost V 7 bases and J 5 bases, with 8 bases left between them. CDR3 sequence reads: CASNAGTGELFF. The CDR3 DNA follows: TGTGCCAGCAACGCGGGAACCGGGGAGCTGTTTTTT.

The rearrangement links TRBV6-5 to TRBJ1-2, with D possibly matching TRBD1 (5 bases). The CDR3 spans 14 residues. Trimming cost V 6 bases and J 5 bases, with 16 bases left between them. CDR1 is MNHEY, CDR2 SVGAGI, per germline. CDR3 protein: CASSPASGPYGYTF. CDR3 nucleotide sequence: TGTGCCAGCAGCCCCGCATCAGGGCCATATGGCTACACCTTC.

V usage is TRBV30 and J usage is TRBJ2-2; TRBD1 agrees at 10 bases. This CDR3 is built from 19 residues. V gave up 5 bases and J gave up 4 bases; unmatched junction bases: 19. The germline gives CDR1 GTSNPN, CDR2 SVGIG (reference sequence). The CDR3 here is CAWQMAGPGTGEGTGELFF. The CDR3 nucleotides are TGTGCCTGGCAGATGGCGGGACCCGGGACAGGGGAAGGCACCGGGGAGCTGTTTTTT. The variable domain in full, completed from reference TRBV30 and TRBJ2-2, reads SQTIHQWPATLVQPVGSPLSLECTVEGTSNPNLYWYRQAAGRGLQLLFYSVGIGQISSEVPQNLSASRPQDRQFILSSKKLLLSDSGFYLCAWQMAGPGTGEGTGELFFGEGSRLTVL.

The genes are TRBV6-5 and TRBJ2-1; D ambiguous. This CDR3 contains 11 residues. The germline V and J ends were trimmed by 2 bases and 11 bases, with 7 bases remaining between them. Germline values: CDR1 MNHEY, CDR2 SVGAGI. CDR3 sequence (DNA): TGTGCCAGCAGTTACGGGCAGCAGCAGTTCTTC. This translates into CASSYGQQQFF.

The V and J genes are TRBV18 and TRBJ1-1, with D maybe TRBD1 (6 bases). Germline V gene lookup returns CDR1 KGHSH and CDR2 LQKENI. With 3 bases removed from V and 11 bases from J, the gap between germline ends came to 28 bases. The CDR3 sequence is 17 residues long. This CDR3 reads CASSPPGVPGDGGEAFF. CDR3 nucleotides: TGTGCCAGCTCACCTCCAGGGGTTCCAGGGGACGGAGGTGAGGCTTTCTTT.

The chain links TRBV28 to TRBJ1-4, with D possibly TRBD1 on 5 matching bases. The CDR3 totals 15 residues. Trimming removed 6 bases at V and 2 bases at J, with 13 bases between. The germline V gene has CDR1 MDHEN and CDR2 SYDVKM. In DNA, the CDR3 is TGTGCCAGCAGGGACCAGGGAACGACTAATGAAAAACTGTTTTTT. Translation: CASRDQGTTNEKLFF.

CDR3 loop: CASSVSRTEAFF. The DNA for the CDR3 is TGTGCCAGTAGTGTAAGCCGAACTGAAGCTTTCTTT. The chain uses TRBV19 and TRBJ1-1; D gene ambiguous. Looked up from germline, CDR1 is LNHDA and CDR2 is SQIVND (reference sequence). The CDR3 has 12 residues. The ends were cut back, 5 bases at V and 5 bases at J, with 9 bases in the middle. Full variable domain (rest looked up from reference TRBV19 and TRBJ1-1): DGGITQSPKYLFRKEGQNVTLSCEQNLNHDAMYWYRQDPGQGLRLIYYSQIVNDFQKGDIAEGYSVSREKKESFPLTVTSAQKNPTAFYLCASSVSRTEAFFGQGTRLTVV.

The chain carries TRBV5-8 and TRBJ1-1, with D unclear. Germline V gives CDR1 SGHTS, CDR2 YDEGEE. The V end lost 4 bases, the J end lost 3 bases, and 10 bases lay between the germline ends. The CDR3 covers 13 residues. The CDR3 here is CASSPGLYTEAFF. The CDR3 DNA reads TGTGCCAGCAGCCCTGGCCTGTACACTGAAGCTTTCTTT.

This rearrangement joins TRBV3-1 (or the pseudogene TRBV3-2) to TRBJ2-3; TRBD2 might be the D (7 bases). This CDR3 region has 17 residues. Trimming cost V 7 bases and J 0 bases, with 20 bases left between them. Per the germline V gene, CDR1 is LGHDT and CDR2 is YNNKEL (reference sequence). CDR3 sequence: CASTPGRGGPSTDTQYF. The CDR3 DNA sequence: TGTGCCAGCACCCCAGGTAGGGGGGGCCCTAGCACAGATACGCAGTATTTT.

V usage is TRBV28 and J usage is TRBJ2-1; 10 nucleotides match TRBD2. V lost 5 bases, J lost 6 bases, and 13 bases stayed unmatched. The CDR3 has 17 amino acids. Germline V gives CDR1 MDHEN, CDR2 SYDVKM. The CDR3 DNA follows: TGTGCCAGCAGTCCCCTGGTAGCGGGAGGCCTGGGCAATGAGCAGTTCTTC. This codes for CASSPLVAGGLGNEQFF.

The chain joins TRBV5-1 to TRBJ2-5, with a possible D match to TRBD2 (6 bases). The germline V gene has CDR1 SGHRS and CDR2 YFSETQ. V was cut by 3 bases and J by 2 bases, with 17 bases left in between. This CDR3 region has 16 residues. The CDR3 protein is CASSSIRTGGQETQYF. The CDR3 nucleotides read TGCGCCAGCAGCTCCATTCGTACTGGGGGGCAAGAGACCCAGTACTTC.

This clone has a single count. The J gene is TRBJ2-5, the V gene TRBV15; a possible D gene is TRBD2 (6 bases). Deletions cut 0 bases from V and 4 bases from J, with 9 bases between. CDR3 size: 14 residues. CDR1 and CDR2 (germline): LNHNV, YYDKDF (reference sequence). The CDR3 region has the DNA TGTGCCACCAGCAGAGATGGCGGGACAGAGACCCAGTACTTC. Residues: CATSRDGGTETQYF.

The chain is built from TRBV10-3 and TRBJ1-2; 8 bases fit TRBD1. J gave up 4 bases and V 0 bases, and 4 bases lay outside the gene matches. Looked up from germline, CDR1 is ENHRY and CDR2 is SYGVKD. The CDR3 consists of 15 residues. The CDR3 is CAISESGTGLYGYTF. The DNA of the CDR3 is TGTGCCATCAGTGAGTCGGGGACAGGCCTCTATGGCTACACCTTC.

The rearrangement joins TRBV3-1 (or the pseudogene TRBV3-2) to TRBJ2-1; unclear D gene. This CDR3 has 12 amino acids. The V gene's germline CDR1 is LGHDT and CDR2 YNNKEL (reference sequence). Trimming took off 3 bases at V and 6 bases at J, with 6 bases between the two ends. DNA for the CDR3: TGTGCCAGCAGCCATGGCCCCAATGAGCAGTTCTTC. Amino acid sequence: CASSHGPNEQFF.